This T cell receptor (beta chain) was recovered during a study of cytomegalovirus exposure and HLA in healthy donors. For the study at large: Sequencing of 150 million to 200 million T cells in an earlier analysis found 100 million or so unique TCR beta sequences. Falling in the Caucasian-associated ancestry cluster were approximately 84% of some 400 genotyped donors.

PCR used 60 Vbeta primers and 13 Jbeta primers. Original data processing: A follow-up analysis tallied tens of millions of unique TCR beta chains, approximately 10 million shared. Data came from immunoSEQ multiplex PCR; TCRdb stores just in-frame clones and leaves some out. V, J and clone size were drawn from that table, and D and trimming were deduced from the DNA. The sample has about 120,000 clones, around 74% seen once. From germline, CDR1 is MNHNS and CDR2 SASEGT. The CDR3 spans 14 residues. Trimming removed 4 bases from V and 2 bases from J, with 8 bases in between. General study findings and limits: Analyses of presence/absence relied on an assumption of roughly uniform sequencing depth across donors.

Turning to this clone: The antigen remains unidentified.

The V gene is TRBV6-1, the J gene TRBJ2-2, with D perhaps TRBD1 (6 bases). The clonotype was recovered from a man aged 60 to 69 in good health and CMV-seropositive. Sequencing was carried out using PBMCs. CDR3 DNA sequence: TGTGCCAGCAGTGCGGGACACAACACCGGGGAGCTGTTTTTT. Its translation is CASSAGHNTGELFF.